This TCR beta chain was captured by sequencing in a study of T cell responses to AZD1222 COVID-19 vaccine. In the case of this clone: The antigen is unknown.

Method: immunoSEQ multiplex PCR; TCRdb's copy keeps in-frame clones and lacks some. Here the sample spans about 100,000 clones, 75% to 90% being singletons. V lost 2 bases to trimming and J lost 2 bases; unmatched junction nucleotides: 5. Looked up from germline, CDR1 is SGHNT and CDR2 is YENEEA. The CDR3 covers 17 residues. Whole-study results and caveats: Reportedly, nearly half the spike-specific TCRs target unmutated variant regions. White British people made up most donors, females outnumbered males, and clonal diversity was possibly underestimated. Among AZD1222 vaccinees, only six or seven were seropositive at baseline. Receipt of two AZD1222 doses was followed by a rise in Spike-specific TCR breadth and depth.

This receptor was taken from an adult in good health. The chain joins TRBV11-3 to TRBJ2-1; 11 nucleotides line up with TRBD2. This specimen was peripheral blood, taken on day 0 of AZD1222 vaccination. This CDR3 is CASSLRTSGSTYNEQFF. CDR3 bases: TGTGCCAGCAGCTTAAGAACTAGCGGGAGCACCTACAATGAGCAGTTCTTC.